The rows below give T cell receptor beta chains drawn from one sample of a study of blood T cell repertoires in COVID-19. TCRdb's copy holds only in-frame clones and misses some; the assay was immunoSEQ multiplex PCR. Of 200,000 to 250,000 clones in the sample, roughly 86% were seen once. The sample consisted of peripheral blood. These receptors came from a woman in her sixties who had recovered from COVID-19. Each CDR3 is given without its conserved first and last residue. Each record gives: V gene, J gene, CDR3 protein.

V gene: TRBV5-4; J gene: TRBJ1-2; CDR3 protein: ASSHKKWVQAPGYT
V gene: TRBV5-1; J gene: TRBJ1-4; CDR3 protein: ASSWGTGTEKLF
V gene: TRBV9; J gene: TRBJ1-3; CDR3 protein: ASDGAGTAGNTIY
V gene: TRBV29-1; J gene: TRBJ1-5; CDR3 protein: SVASSPNGPQH
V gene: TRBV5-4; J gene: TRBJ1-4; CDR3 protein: ASSTPTGADEKLF
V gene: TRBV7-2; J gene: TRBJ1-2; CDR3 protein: ASSLGTGDSGGYT
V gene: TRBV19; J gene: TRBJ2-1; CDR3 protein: ASSEAGVLLGWNEQF
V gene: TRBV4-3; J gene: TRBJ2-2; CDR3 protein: ASSQDQTPFAGELF
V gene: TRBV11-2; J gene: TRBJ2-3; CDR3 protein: ASTPRGGGTDTQY
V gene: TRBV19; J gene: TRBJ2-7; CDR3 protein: ASSKGLGSHEQY
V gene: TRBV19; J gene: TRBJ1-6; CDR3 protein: ASSRSDSVNSPLH
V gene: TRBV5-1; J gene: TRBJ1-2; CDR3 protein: ASSLYIGGLANYGYT
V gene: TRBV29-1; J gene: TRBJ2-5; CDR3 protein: SAIMSSLAEIQETQY
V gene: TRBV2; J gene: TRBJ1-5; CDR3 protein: ASSGTGGNQPQH
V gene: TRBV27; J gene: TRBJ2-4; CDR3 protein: ASSLLGQGAPY
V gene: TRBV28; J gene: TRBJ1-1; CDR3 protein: ASVPPKSMNTEAF